Below, one T cell receptor beta chain is given with its context. The antigen is not known. The data derive from a study of CD8+ T cells in alopecia areata. Study-level results: Given one nonresponder, whether baseline CD8+ expansion relates to response remains uncertain.

Treatment meaning: oral pan-JAK inhibitor, 5-10 mg twice daily. Alopecia areata patients gave lesional scalp punch biopsies and peripheral blood samples. This CDR3 has 15 amino acids. The junction had 6 bases not matched to a gene; V was cut back by 6 bases and J by 0 bases. Germline CDR1 and CDR2: SEHNR and FQNEAQ (reference sequence). TCR sequencing used cDNA made by reverse transcription of extracted RNA. Here immunoSEQ multiplex PCR was the method, and the copy in TCRdb shows in-frame clones only, minus some. The repertoire holds some 110,000 clones, roughly 60% seen once, with under 35% in the top ten.

This specimen was CD8+ T cells sorted from blood, taken at week 4, from a patient treated with tofacitinib. The clonotype was recovered from a human donor with alopecia areata. The chain recombines TRBV7-9 with TRBJ2-3; 7 bases fit TRBD1. The CDR3: CASSRDSQSTDTQYF. The CDR3 DNA reads TGTGCCAGCAGTCGGGACAGCCAGAGCACAGATACGCAGTATTTT.